Sequencing of this T cell receptor (beta chain) was carried out in a study of T cells in Graves' hyperthyroidism and ophthalmopathy. General study findings and limits: Most thyroid clonotypes expanded above 0.001 appeared in blood too.

Researchers took RNA transcripts and amplified the TCR beta CDR3 regions from them. First-round RT-PCR with HTBI primers amplified the TCR CDR3 region. MiXCR, run by TCRdb on the multiplex PCR reads, gives a single entry per CDR3 protein. The table includes roughly 630,000 distinct CDR3 sequences, around a sixth detected once. Germline V gene data show CDR1 as MDHEN and CDR2 as SYDVKM. V lost 7 bases and J lost 4; bases outside the gene matches: 3. The CDR3 has 13 residues. Turning to this clonotype: Its antigen is not identified.

About 10 ml of fresh peripheral blood supplied the PBMCs. V is TRBV28 and J is TRBJ2-2; 7 bases are a match to TRBD1. The sequence came from a young woman with Graves' hyperthyroidism. The sequencing sample was made of blood. This CDR3 is CASTHRGTGELFF. The DNA of the CDR3 is TGTGCCAGCACCCACAGGGGCACCGGGGAGCTGTTTTTT.